These T cell receptor beta chains were read from a single sample in a study of T-cell memory formation after mild COVID-19. In TCRdb, the 5' RACE reads were re-called with MiXCR into one record per CDR3 protein. The table has tens of thousands of distinct CDR3 sequences, approximately 15% seen once; the top ten hold around 31%. Material for sequencing was PBMCs or a T cell subset sorted from them (not recorded which). These receptors were collected from an adult woman who had mild COVID-19 (a few samples of this study predate the infection). Cell type and time point are not known. CDR3s include the opening cysteine and the closing phenylalanine or tryptophan. Each record gives: V gene, clone size, J gene, D gene, CDR3 DNA, CDR3 protein. A D gene is named only where the DNA matches it firmly. Clone size is shown for a subset of rows, as once, few, many or a class of expanded clone.

v_gene: TRBV5-1; abundance: many; j_gene: TRBJ2-3; d_gene: NA; CDR3nt: TGCGCCAGCAGCTTGGGGTCACCAGATACGCAGTATTTT; CDR3aa: CASSLGSPDTQYF
v_gene: TRBV29-1; abundance: few; j_gene: TRBJ2-7; d_gene: TRBD2; CDR3nt: TGCAGCGTTGACTCCGGACTAGCGGGGGGCCCCGGCTACGAGCAGTACTTC; CDR3aa: CSVDSGLAGGPGYEQYF
v_gene: TRBV5-1; abundance: few; j_gene: TRBJ2-3; d_gene: TRBD1; CDR3nt: TGCGCCAGCAGTTTTTACGGACAGGAGAACACAGATACGCAGTATTTT; CDR3aa: CASSFYGQENTDTQYF
v_gene: TRBV11-2; abundance: NA; j_gene: TRBJ2-3; d_gene: TRBD2; CDR3nt: TGTGCCAGCAGTAGTTTAGAGACTAGCGGGACCTGGGGCACAGATACGCAGTATTTT; CDR3aa: CASSSLETSGTWGTDTQYF
v_gene: TRBV12-3/TRBV12-4; abundance: NA; j_gene: TRBJ2-7; d_gene: NA; CDR3nt: TGTGCCAGCAGTTTAGGGGTATTGGGCTGCGAGCAGTACTTC; CDR3aa: CASSLGVLGCEQYF
v_gene: TRBV11-2; abundance: NA; j_gene: TRBJ2-2; d_gene: TRBD2; CDR3nt: TGTGCCAGCAGCTTAGGTGGAGCGGGGGTTGGCACCGGGGAGCTGTTTTTT; CDR3aa: CASSLGGAGVGTGELFF
v_gene: TRBV15; abundance: NA; j_gene: TRBJ2-5; d_gene: NA; CDR3nt: TGTGCCACCAGCAGGGAAGGACAAATGGAAGAGACCCAGTACTTC; CDR3aa: CATSREGQMEETQYF
v_gene: TRBV5-1; abundance: few; j_gene: TRBJ1-1; d_gene: NA; CDR3nt: TGCGCCAGCAGCTCCGAACTTGACAGCTACACTGAAGCTTTCTTT; CDR3aa: CASSSELDSYTEAFF
v_gene: TRBV20-1; abundance: NA; j_gene: TRBJ1-2; d_gene: NA; CDR3nt: TGCAGTGCTAGCGGATATCGTGAGGGGCTGAAAGGCTACACCTTC; CDR3aa: CSASGYREGLKGYTF
v_gene: TRBV7-9; abundance: NA; j_gene: TRBJ2-2; d_gene: TRBD2; CDR3nt: TGTGCCAGCAGCTCACGACTAGCGGCAAACACCGGGGAGCTGTTTTTT; CDR3aa: CASSSRLAANTGELFF
v_gene: TRBV9; abundance: NA; j_gene: TRBJ2-4; d_gene: TRBD1; CDR3nt: TGTGCCAGCAGCGTAGGGGCCGGGACAGATCTTTCCAAAAACATTCAGTACTTC; CDR3aa: CASSVGAGTDLSKNIQYF
v_gene: TRBV5-5; abundance: NA; j_gene: TRBJ2-2; d_gene: NA; CDR3nt: TGTGCCAGCAGCTGTCCGGCAGGGGTCTGCACCGGGGAGCTGTTTTTT; CDR3aa: CASSCPAGVCTGELFF
v_gene: TRBV28; abundance: NA; j_gene: TRBJ2-1; d_gene: TRBD2; CDR3nt: TGTGCCAGCAGTTTACACGGACTAGCGGGGAGCAATGAGCAGTTCTTC; CDR3aa: CASSLHGLAGSNEQFF
v_gene: TRBV7-9; abundance: NA; j_gene: TRBJ1-1; d_gene: NA; CDR3nt: TGTGCCAGCAGCTTAGAGACGTGGGGGGTCGGAGCTTTCTTT; CDR3aa: CASSLETWGVGAFF
v_gene: TRBV29-1; abundance: few; j_gene: TRBJ1-2; d_gene: TRBD1; CDR3nt: TGCAGCGTCGACAGGGTAGGGGATGGCTACACCTTC; CDR3aa: CSVDRVGDGYTF
v_gene: TRBV9; abundance: few; j_gene: TRBJ2-7; d_gene: TRBD2; CDR3nt: TGTGCCAGCAGCGTAGGATCTAGCGGGGGGCACGAGCAGTACTTC; CDR3aa: CASSVGSSGGHEQYF
v_gene: TRBV4-2; abundance: many; j_gene: TRBJ2-7; d_gene: NA; CDR3nt: TGTGCCAGCAGCCAGAAGGGGAGCCTAGAAGCACACGAGCAGTACTTC; CDR3aa: CASSQKGSLEAHEQYF
v_gene: TRBV2; abundance: NA; j_gene: TRBJ2-3; d_gene: TRBD1; CDR3nt: TGTGCCAGGCGACAGGGGAGGAGCACAGATACGCAGTATTTT; CDR3aa: CARRQGRSTDTQYF
v_gene: TRBV6-5; abundance: NA; j_gene: TRBJ1-1; d_gene: TRBD1; CDR3nt: TGTGCCAGCAGTTTGGCCCGACAGGGAAAAACTGAAGCTTTCTTT; CDR3aa: CASSLARQGKTEAFF
v_gene: TRBV4-3; abundance: few; j_gene: TRBJ2-2; d_gene: TRBD1; CDR3nt: TGCGCCAGCAGCCAAGGGGACAGGGGGCGAAACACCGGGGAGCTGTTTTTT; CDR3aa: CASSQGDRGRNTGELFF
v_gene: TRBV21-1; abundance: NA; j_gene: TRBJ1-4; d_gene: NA; CDR3nt: TGTGCCAGCAGCAAAGGAAAGGGGAGGTGGTACGAAAAACTGTTTTTT; CDR3aa: CASSKGKGRWYEKLFF
v_gene: TRBV11-2; abundance: NA; j_gene: TRBJ2-1; d_gene: NA; CDR3nt: TGTGCCAGCAGCTTAGGTGGGGGCAGGGATGAGCAGTTCTTC; CDR3aa: CASSLGGGRDEQFF
v_gene: TRBV12-3/TRBV12-4; abundance: NA; j_gene: TRBJ2-7; d_gene: TRBD2; CDR3nt: TGTGCCAGCAGTCCCGGGACTAGATACGAGCAGTACTTC; CDR3aa: CASSPGTRYEQYF
v_gene: TRBV11-2; abundance: many; j_gene: TRBJ2-5; d_gene: NA; CDR3nt: TGTGCCAGCAGCTTAGGACATACAGGGATTGGGGAGACCCAGTACTTC; CDR3aa: CASSLGHTGIGETQYF
v_gene: TRBV28; abundance: NA; j_gene: TRBJ1-5; d_gene: NA; CDR3nt: TGTGCCAGCAGTTTAGATCAGCCCCAGCATTTT; CDR3aa: CASSLDQPQHF
v_gene: TRBV20-1; abundance: few; j_gene: TRBJ1-2; d_gene: NA; CDR3nt: TGCAGTGCCCGACCCGGGACATACTATGGCTACACCTTC; CDR3aa: CSARPGTYYGYTF
v_gene: TRBV24-1; abundance: few; j_gene: TRBJ2-5; d_gene: NA; CDR3nt: TGTGCCACCAGTGCCCTAACATGGGGCCAAGAGACCCAGTACTTC; CDR3aa: CATSALTWGQETQYF
v_gene: TRBV29-1; abundance: NA; j_gene: TRBJ2-7; d_gene: NA; CDR3nt: TGCAGCGTTGAGCGCCCCGGACAAACAGGTCACGAGCAGTACTTC; CDR3aa: CSVERPGQTGHEQYF
v_gene: TRBV12-3/TRBV12-4; abundance: NA; j_gene: TRBJ2-1; d_gene: NA; CDR3nt: TGTGCCAGCAGTGCCGGGAGTCCCAATGAGCAGTTCTTC; CDR3aa: CASSAGSPNEQFF